Presented here are 27 T cell receptor beta chains from one specimen sequenced in a study of vaccination effects on CD4 cells after COVID-19. Sequencing was preceded by expansion of antigen-specific CD4+ T cells with viral peptide pools in the ViraFEST assay. Following 10 days of culture, CD4+ T cells were isolated. According to the study, vaccine recipients showed no prior SARS-CoV-2 infection and negative nucleocapsid antibodies. Their specific antigens are unknown. Sequencing used immunoSEQ multiplex PCR; TCRdb keeps in-frame clones, though not all of them. The sample holds around 71,000 clones, around three quarters seen once. The sample was CD4+ T cells from PBMCs cultured with HCoV-OC43 spike peptides, taken before COVID-19 vaccination. Regarding subset: HCoV-OC43 spike overlapping peptide pool stimulation. The source of these receptors is a human donor who received a COVID-19 vaccine.

The CDR3 loop is CASSLLGSAGTINYGYTF. DNA of the CDR3: TGTGCCAGCAGCTTGTTGGGGTCGGCAGGAACAATAAACTATGGCTACACCTTC. V is TRBV5-4 and J is TRBJ1-2; D gene uncertain. Between the trimmed V and J ends, which lost 1 base and 2 bases, there was a span of 21 bases. This CDR3 has 18 amino acids. CDR1 and CDR2 (germline): SGHNT, YYREEE (reference sequence).

This chain joins TRBV9 and TRBJ1-4, with a weak D call TRBD1 (6 bases). The V gene lost 2 bases and the J gene lost 5 bases, with 13 bases spanning the gap. CDR3 size: 15 residues. Germline values: CDR1 SGDLS, CDR2 YYNGEE. The CDR3 protein is CASSVDTGTNEKLFF. CDR3 in DNA: TGTGCCAGCAGCGTTGATACAGGGACCAATGAAAAACTGTTTTTT.

The genes are TRBV3-1 (or the pseudogene TRBV3-2) and TRBJ2-5, with D maybe TRBD2 (7 bases). Germline CDR1 LGHDT, CDR2 YNNKEL (reference sequence). The V end lost 0 bases, the J end lost 7 bases, and 21 bases lay between the germline ends. This CDR3 region has 17 residues. The CDR3 DNA reads TGTGCCAGCAGCCAAGATACCGGGGGGCTCGTTTCTGGGACCCAGTACTTC. Amino acid sequence: CASSQDTGGLVSGTQYF.

J is TRBJ1-2 and V is TRBV7-9, with D possibly TRBD1 on 5 matching bases. Trimming left V 1 base short and J 3 bases short, with 9 bases between. The CDR3 has 14 residues. CDR1 and CDR2 from the germline V gene are SEHNR and FQNEAQ (reference sequence). CDR3 coding DNA: TGTGCCAGCAGCTTAGGCCAGGGTGACTATGGCTACACCTTC. Protein product: CASSLGQGDYGYTF.

This clone was counted between two and nine times. The genes are TRBV5-4 and TRBJ1-2; D might be TRBD1 (6 bases). The CDR3 has 14 residues. The ends were cut back, 4 bases at V and 4 bases at J, with 14 bases in the middle. CDR1 SGHNT and CDR2 YYREEE come from the germline V gene (reference sequence). CDR3 in amino acids: CASSPEQGSYGYTF. The CDR3 DNA reads TGTGCCAGCAGCCCCGAACAGGGATCCTATGGCTACACCTTC. The complete variable domain, with remaining parts taken from reference TRBV5-4 and TRBJ1-2, reads ETGVTQSPTHLIKTRGQQVTLRCSSQSGHNTVSWYQQALGQGPQFIFQYYREEENGRGNFPPRFSGLQFPNYSSELNVNALELDDSALYLCASSPEQGSYGYTFGSGTRLTVV.

Written as DNA, the CDR3 is TGTGCCTGGAGTCAAGACAGGGTAAATCCTAGCAATCAGCCCCAGCATTTT. Translating gives CAWSQDRVNPSNQPQHF. The chain is built from TRBV30 and TRBJ1-5, with 7 positions matching TRBD1. Germline CDR1 reads GTSNPN; CDR2 reads SVGIG (reference sequence). This CDR3 contains 17 residues. V lost 2 bases and J lost 0; bases outside the gene matches: 10.

The genes are TRBV7-2 and TRBJ2-5, with TRBD2 matching over 8 bases. J was trimmed by 5 bases and V by 6 bases; bases with no gene match: 11. The CDR3 has 15 residues. Germline CDR1 and CDR2: SGHTA and FQGNSA. This CDR3 is CASSDQRGRMETQYF. The CDR3 DNA follows: TGTGCCAGCAGTGACCAGCGGGGGCGTATGGAGACCCAGTACTTC.

The V and J genes are TRBV20-1 and TRBJ1-1; no clear D gene. This CDR3 comprises 11 residues. Germline lookup yields CDR1 DFQATT and CDR2 SNEGSKA (reference sequence). V was clipped by 5 bases and J by 1 base, with 5 bases between them. The CDR3 sequence: CSAARNTEAFF. As DNA, the CDR3 is TGCAGTGCTGCCAGGAACACTGAAGCTTTCTTT.

This chain links TRBV4-1 with TRBJ1-5; no definite D call. The CDR3 is 14 residues long. Between the trimmed V and J ends, which lost 0 bases and 6 bases, there was a span of 9 bases. Germline loops: CDR1 MGHRA, CDR2 YSYEKL. The CDR3 protein is CASSQERVSQPQHF. The CDR3, as DNA: TGCGCCAGCAGCCAAGAACGGGTCTCTCAGCCCCAGCATTTT.

The CDR3 sequence: CASSLALRATEAFF. For the CDR3, the DNA is TGTGCCAGCAGCTTAGCGCTTAGGGCTACTGAAGCTTTCTTT. This rearrangement joins TRBV7-8 to TRBJ1-1; unclear D gene. V dropped 0 bases and J dropped 5 bases, with 10 bases sitting between them. The CDR3 extends over 14 amino acids. CDR1 and CDR2 (germline): SGHVS, FQNEAQ.

The CDR3 DNA reads as TGTGCCAGCAGTTTGAGAGGGATCACTGAAGCTTTCTTT. This gives the protein CASSLRGITEAFF. V usage is TRBV12-3 or TRBV12-4 and J usage is TRBJ1-1, with D hard to call. The CDR3 runs to 13 residues. The V and J ends lost 3 bases and 4 bases respectively, with 9 bases between them.

This clone has just a few counts. The V gene is TRBV30, the J gene TRBJ1-2, with 11 bases fitting TRBD1. CDR1 and CDR2 from the germline V gene are GTSNPN and SVGIG (reference sequence). The CDR3 sequence is 13 residues long. J was trimmed by 8 bases and V by 7 bases; bases with no gene match: 9. CDR3 region: CASRTGGSSGYTF. CDR3 nucleotides: TGTGCCTCCCGGACAGGGGGCTCGTCCGGCTACACCTTC.

V is TRBV5-1 and J is TRBJ2-2; 10 nucleotides align to TRBD2. After removal of 3 bases from V and 0 bases from J, the junction contained 8 bases not matched to a gene. Looked up from germline, CDR1 is SGHRS and CDR2 is YFSETQ. There are 18 residues in the CDR3. The CDR3 here is CASSSGLAGATNTGELFF. The CDR3 DNA reads TGCGCCAGCAGCTCAGGCCTAGCGGGGGCCACGAACACCGGGGAGCTGTTTTTT.

Here the CDR3 DNA reads TGTGCCAGCAGTGGGCAGGGGGGGTATCAGCCCCAGCATTTT. Translation gives CASSGQGGYQPQHF. The genes are TRBV2 and TRBJ1-5; TRBD1 matches 7 bases. CDR1 SNHLY and CDR2 FYNNEI come from the germline V gene. Losses at the gene ends were 4 bases for V and 5 bases for J; bases not matched to a gene: 5. The CDR3 runs to 14 residues.

The chain couples TRBV15 to TRBJ2-3; TRBD1 matches at 8 bases. The CDR3 covers 19 residues. The germline V gene encodes CDR1 LNHNV and CDR2 YYDKDF (reference sequence). V was clipped by 0 bases and J by 1 base; unmatched bases: 12. The chain's CDR3 is CATSRDLRGQGRGTDTQYF. CDR3 coding DNA: TGTGCCACCAGCAGAGATCTGCGAGGACAGGGAAGAGGCACAGATACGCAGTATTTT.

The rearrangement uses TRBV24-1 and TRBJ2-2; D not certain. Germline CDR1 reads KGHDR; CDR2 reads SFDVKD. This CDR3 is 15 amino acids long. V lost 1 base, J lost 4 bases, and 9 bases lay in between. The CDR3 bases are TGTGCCACCAGTGATTTCGTAGGGATCACCGGGGAGCTGTTTTTT. Protein: CATSDFVGITGELFF.

This clone came up once. The V gene is TRBV2, the J gene TRBJ2-1; possibly TRBD1 for D (6 bases). The CDR3 is 14 amino acids. V lost 4 bases and J 6 bases, leaving 13 bases between the germline ends. The germline CDR1 and CDR2 sequences are SNHLY and FYNNEI. CDR3 DNA sequence: TGTGCCAGCAGTGGGGACATAGGCCCCAATGAGCAGTTCTTC. Translated: CASSGDIGPNEQFF.

The V and J genes are TRBV5-1 and TRBJ2-2; 7 nucleotides align to TRBD1. CDR3 size: 16 residues. The ends lost 5 bases at V and 2 bases at J; junction bases unmatched: 9. CDR1 SGHRS and CDR2 YFSETQ come from the germline V gene. CDR3 loop: CASSSPGQLNTGELFF. The CDR3 DNA reads as TGCGCCAGCAGTTCCCCGGGACAGCTAAACACCGGGGAGCTGTTTTTT.

The chain uses TRBV4-2 and TRBJ1-1; D ambiguous. Trimming stripped 0 bases from V and 8 bases from J, with 16 bases between. Germline-derived CDR1 and CDR2 are LGHNA and YNFKEQ. The CDR3 consists of 15 residues. The CDR3 loop reads CASSQEAREVGEAFF. In DNA, the CDR3 is TGTGCCAGCAGCCAAGAAGCTAGAGAAGTGGGGGAAGCTTTCTTT.

The V and J genes are TRBV6-5 and TRBJ1-6, with D possibly being TRBD1 (6 bases). Germline assignment: CDR1 MNHEY and CDR2 SVGAGI. This CDR3 is built from 14 residues. Trimming shortened V by 4 bases and J by 5 bases, and 9 bases separated the two germline ends. In DNA form, the CDR3 reads TGTGCCAGCAGTTTTGGACAGCATAATTCACCCCTCCACTTT. As protein: CASSFGQHNSPLHF.

V and J are TRBV2 and TRBJ2-5; 7 bases match TRBD2. V was pared by 3 bases and J by 4 bases, with 11 bases of the junction left unmatched. The CDR3 has 16 residues. Germline values: CDR1 SNHLY, CDR2 FYNNEI. DNA of the CDR3: TGTGCCAGCAGTGACTCAGGACTAGAGCCCCCAGAGACCCAGTACTTC. Encoded protein: CASSDSGLEPPETQYF.

The V and J genes are TRBV11-3 and TRBJ1-1; D gene uncertain. V lost 3 bases, J lost 1 base, and 6 bases lay in between. CDR3 length equals 13 residues. Germline V lookup: CDR1 SGHNT, CDR2 YENEEA. CDR3 residues: CASSLGKNTEAFF. The CDR3 DNA reads as TGTGCCAGCAGCTTGGGCAAGAACACTGAAGCTTTCTTT.

This clone was detected only once. The J gene is TRBJ1-3, the V gene TRBV6-6; the match to TRBD1 covers 8 bases. The V segment lost 6 bases and the J segment 3 bases; nucleotides outside the gene matches: 7. Per the germline V gene, CDR1 is MNHNY and CDR2 is SVGAGI (reference sequence). This CDR3 has 15 residues. The CDR3 DNA sequence: TGTGCCAGCAGCGACAGGGGAGGGTATGGAAACACCATATATTTT. Protein product: CASSDRGGYGNTIYF.

This chain uses TRBV6-5 with TRBJ2-1, with 9 bases lining up with TRBD2. Looked up from germline, CDR1 is MNHEY and CDR2 is SVGAGI. CDR3 length: 16 amino acids. The V gene end was trimmed by 2 bases and the J gene end by 8 bases; junction bases not matched to a gene: 10. DNA for the CDR3: TGTGCCAGCAGTTACCGACCTAGCGGGGCGCGGGATGAGCAGTTCTTC. Protein sequence: CASSYRPSGARDEQFF.

The chain recombines TRBV6-5 with TRBJ2-5; the D gene could be TRBD1 or TRBD2 (6 bases each). The CDR3 consists of 14 residues. Between the trimmed V and J ends, which lost 7 bases and 2 bases, there was a span of 14 bases. In germline, CDR1 is MNHEY, CDR2 SVGAGI. CDR3 region: CASTAGGRQETQYF. CDR3 DNA: TGTGCCAGCACCGCCGGGGGCAGGCAAGAGACCCAGTACTTC.

The rearrangement links TRBV11-2 to TRBJ2-6; D unresolved. Germline CDR1 and CDR2: SGHAT and FQNNGV. Trimming shortened V by 1 base and J by 0 bases, and 7 bases separated the two germline ends. This CDR3 is 16 amino acids long. CDR3 loop: CASSLGRYSGANVLTF. The CDR3 DNA is TGTGCCAGCAGCTTAGGCAGGTACTCTGGGGCCAACGTCCTGACTTTC.

The rearrangement joins TRBV24-1 to TRBJ2-5; D assignment may be TRBD1 or TRBD2 (5 bases each). The CDR3 extends over 15 amino acids. The germline V and J ends were trimmed by 3 bases and 3 bases, with 13 bases remaining between them. The V gene's germline CDR1 is KGHDR and CDR2 SFDVKD. The CDR3 loop reads CATSDPGTAKETQYF. CDR3 DNA sequence: TGTGCCACCAGTGATCCCGGGACCGCAAAAGAGACCCAGTACTTC.